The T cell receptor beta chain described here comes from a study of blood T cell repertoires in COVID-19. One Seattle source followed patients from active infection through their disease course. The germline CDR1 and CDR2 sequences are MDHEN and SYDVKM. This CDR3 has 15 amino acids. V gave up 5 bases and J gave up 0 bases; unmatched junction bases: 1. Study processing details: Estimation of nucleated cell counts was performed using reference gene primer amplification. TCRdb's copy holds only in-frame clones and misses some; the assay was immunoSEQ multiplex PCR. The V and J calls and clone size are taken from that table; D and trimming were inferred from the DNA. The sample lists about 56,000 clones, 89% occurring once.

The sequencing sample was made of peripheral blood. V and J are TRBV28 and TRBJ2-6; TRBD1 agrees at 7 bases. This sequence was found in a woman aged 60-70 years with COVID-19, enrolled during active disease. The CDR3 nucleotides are TGTGCCAGCAGTCGGGACAGCTCTGGGGCCAACGTCCTGACTTTC. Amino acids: CASSRDSSGANVLTF.